This T cell receptor beta chain was sequenced in a study of control samples from healthy donors and cancer patients. Generated by immunoSEQ multiplex PCR, the TCRdb table keeps only in-frame clones and is missing some. The table has over 100,000 clones, around 90% seen once; the top ten hold 2.5%. This sequence originates from a man aged 35-49 years in good health. Material: blood.

The CDR3 loop is CASSPDSNEKLFF. The CDR3 DNA sequence: TGTGCCAGCAGCCCGGACAGTAATGAAAAACTGTTTTTT. The chain recombines TRBV5-5 with TRBJ1-4; D might be TRBD1 (6 bases). Trimming shortened V by 4 bases and J by 4 bases, and 8 bases separated the two germline ends. Germline V gene data show CDR1 as SGHKS and CDR2 as YYEKEE (reference sequence). The CDR3 runs to 13 residues.